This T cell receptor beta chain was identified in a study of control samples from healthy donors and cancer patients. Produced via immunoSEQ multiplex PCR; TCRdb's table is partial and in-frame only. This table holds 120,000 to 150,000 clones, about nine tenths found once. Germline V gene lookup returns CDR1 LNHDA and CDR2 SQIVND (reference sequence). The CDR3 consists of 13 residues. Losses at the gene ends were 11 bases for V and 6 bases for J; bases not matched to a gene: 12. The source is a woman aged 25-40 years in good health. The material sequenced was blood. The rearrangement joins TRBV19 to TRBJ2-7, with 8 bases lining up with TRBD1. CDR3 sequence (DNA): TGTGCCTCAAACTCCGGCAGGGGGCGCGAGCAGTACTTC. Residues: CASNSGRGREQYF.